These 2 T cell receptor beta chains were sequenced from one sample in a study of OX40 agonist ivuxolimab in advanced cancers. Produced via immunoSEQ multiplex PCR; TCRdb's table is partial and in-frame only. The sample shows about 81,000 clones, just over 90% of them seen only once. The sample here was CD4+ or CD8+ T cells sorted from blood, taken in a trial of the OX40 agonist ivuxolimab. These receptors were obtained from an adult with an advanced solid tumor such as melanoma, head and neck, liver or kidney cancer.

This clone was found once. This chain connects TRBV10-2 to TRBJ2-3; D is ambiguous. Germline V gene data show CDR1 as WSHSY and CDR2 as SAAADI. V lost 10 bases and J 2 bases, leaving 4 bases between the germline ends. The CDR3 is 10 amino acids. This chain's CDR3 is CATFTDTQYF. For the CDR3, the DNA is TGCGCCACCTTCACAGATACGCAGTATTTT.

This rearrangement joins TRBV27 to TRBJ2-3; TRBD2 is a possible D gene (6 bases). Germline lookup yields CDR1 MNHEY and CDR2 SMNVEV (reference sequence). The V gene lost 5 bases and the J gene lost 4 bases, with 13 bases spanning the gap. The CDR3 runs 14 residues. CDR3 coding DNA: TGTGCCAGCAGTATGGGACTTCTCTCAGATACGCAGTATTTT. Residues: CASSMGLLSDTQYF.